Below, 20 T cell receptor beta chains from the same sample are listed, as sequenced in a study of cytomegalovirus exposure and HLA in healthy donors. 13 Jbeta primers and 60 Vbeta primers were used for the PCR. Clones were sequenced by immunoSEQ multiplex PCR, and TCRdb holds only the in-frame ones, with some missing. Of approximately 180,000 clones in the sample, around 83% were seen once. The sample was PBMCs. Receptors originate from a woman aged 40-49 years in good health and CMV-seronegative.

In DNA form, the CDR3 reads TGTGCCTGGAGTAGGGCTTCCTCAGGGACAGATACGCAGTATTTT. Translating it yields CAWSRASSGTDTQYF. The V gene is TRBV30, the J gene TRBJ2-3; a weak D match, TRBD1 (5 bases). This CDR3 has 15 residues. Germline V gene data show CDR1 as GTSNPN and CDR2 as SVGIG (reference sequence). Trimming shortened V by 2 bases and J by 3 bases, and 15 bases separated the two germline ends.

This rearrangement joins TRBV18 to TRBJ2-1, with D perhaps matching TRBD2 (8 bases). The germline CDR1 and CDR2 sequences are KGHSH and LQKENI. The CDR3 has 16 residues. V lost 2 bases and J lost 4, with 15 bases in between. CDR3 in DNA: TGTGCCAGCTCACCAGGACAGGCGGGAGGATACAATGAGCAGTTCTTC. Its translation is CASSPGQAGGYNEQFF.

V and J are TRBV7-9 and TRBJ1-5, with D hard to call. Germline assignment: CDR1 SEHNR and CDR2 FQNEAQ (reference sequence). CDR3 size: 14 residues. V was pared by 2 bases and J by 6 bases, with 11 bases between. The CDR3, as DNA: TGTGCCAGCAGCTTACTCGGTCCGGGTCAGCCCCAGCATTTT. Translating gives CASSLLGPGQPQHF.

V gene TRBV10-3 combines with J gene TRBJ1-3, with no clear D. Looked up from germline, CDR1 is ENHRY and CDR2 is SYGVKD. The CDR3 length is 15 residues. V shed 7 bases and J shed 4 bases, with 17 bases lying between them. Here the CDR3 reads CAITDVAVSGNTIYF. For the CDR3, the DNA is TGTGCCATCACTGATGTCGCGGTCTCGGGAAACACCATATATTTT.

The V gene is TRBV11-1, the J gene TRBJ2-6; a weak D match, TRBD2 (6 bases). Trimming pared 0 bases from V and 0 bases from J, leaving 6 bases between. In germline, CDR1 is SGHAT, CDR2 FQDESV (reference sequence). There are 16 residues in the CDR3. The CDR3 bases are TGTGCCAGCAGCTTAGCGCGGGGCTCTGGGGCCAACGTCCTGACTTTC. Translated: CASSLARGSGANVLTF.

V is TRBV7-8 and J is TRBJ1-1; D not resolved. The ends were cut back, 5 bases at V and 1 base at J, with 11 bases in the middle. Per germline, CDR1 SGHVS and CDR2 FQNEAQ. This CDR3 spans 14 amino acids. CDR3 nucleotide sequence: TGTGCCAGCAGCCAGATCGGCGGGAACACTGAAGCTTTCTTT. It codes for CASSQIGGNTEAFF.

The sample holds a few counts of this clone. The chain couples TRBV6-1 to TRBJ1-1; tentatively, D is TRBD1 (5 bases). CDR3 length equals 14 residues. Trimming cost V 8 bases and J 3 bases, with 16 bases left between them. Germline V CDR1 and CDR2: MNHNS, SASEGT. The CDR3 is CASSKTWGDTEAFF. The CDR3 DNA follows: TGTGCCAGCTCAAAGACCTGGGGGGACACTGAAGCTTTCTTT.

V is TRBV14 and J is TRBJ2-3; D unclear. CDR1 and CDR2 from the germline V gene are SGHDN and FVKESK. V lost 1 base, J lost 5 bases, and 7 bases lay in between. The CDR3 spans 13 residues. Here the CDR3 reads CASSQGFGDTQYF. As DNA, the CDR3 is TGTGCCAGCAGCCAAGGGTTCGGAGATACGCAGTATTTT.

CDR3 DNA sequence: TGTGCCAGCTCACCATTGGGTTTCGGTCGGGGAACAGCCAAAAACATTCAGTACTTC. Translated, it gives CASSPLGFGRGTAKNIQYF. V gene TRBV18 combines with J gene TRBJ2-4; weak D call: TRBD2 (5 bases). Trimming stripped 2 bases from V and 0 bases from J, with 20 bases between. CDR1 is KGHSH, CDR2 LQKENI, per germline. This CDR3 comprises 19 residues.

The chain uses TRBV5-4 and TRBJ2-1; possibly TRBD2 for D (5 bases). CDR1 and CDR2 (germline): SGHNT, YYREEE (reference sequence). This CDR3 comprises 16 residues. The V end was cut by 0 bases, the J end by 7 bases, with 17 bases between. The CDR3 region has the DNA TGTGCCAGCAGCTTGGCCGGGGTAGGGAGAAGAAATGAGCAGTTCTTC. This codes for CASSLAGVGRRNEQFF. Full variable domain (remainder filled in from reference TRBV5-4 and TRBJ2-1): ETGVTQSPTHLIKTRGQQVTLRCSSQSGHNTVSWYQQALGQGPQFIFQYYREEENGRGNFPPRFSGLQFPNYSSELNVNALELDDSALYLCASSLAGVGRRNEQFFGPGTRLTVL.

The rearrangement joins TRBV7-9 to TRBJ2-2, with D possibly matching TRBD2 (5 bases). This CDR3 has 15 amino acids. CDR1 is SEHNR and CDR2 is FQNEAQ in the germline V gene (reference sequence). V shed 5 bases and J shed 2 bases, with 12 bases lying between them. The CDR3 coding sequence is TGTGCCAGCAGCCTTGACGGACTTAACACCGGGGAGCTGTTTTTT. It codes for CASSLDGLNTGELFF.

The J gene is TRBJ2-7, the V gene TRBV11-3; D remains unclear. V lost 0 bases and J 4 bases, leaving 7 bases between the germline ends. This CDR3 is 13 amino acids long. The germline CDR1 and CDR2 sequences are SGHNT and YENEEA. The CDR3 sequence: CASSLDLEYEQYF. The CDR3 DNA follows: TGTGCCAGCAGCTTAGATCTAGAGTACGAGCAGTACTTC.

The chain recombines TRBV6-1 with TRBJ2-7, with 14 nucleotides matching TRBD2. The CDR3 extends over 16 amino acids. J gave up 4 bases and V 3 bases, and 5 bases lay outside the gene matches. The V gene's germline CDR1 is MNHNS and CDR2 SASEGT. CDR3 in DNA: TGTGCCAGCAGTGAGAACAGACTAGCGGGAGGGTACGAGCAGTACGTC. It is translated as CASSENRLAGGYEQYV.

This rearrangement joins TRBV19 to TRBJ1-1; 10 bases agree with TRBD1. V gave up 7 bases and J gave up 10 bases; unmatched junction bases: 18. This CDR3 is 16 amino acids long. From germline, CDR1 is LNHDA and CDR2 SQIVND (reference sequence). The CDR3 loop is CASTTLGTGDSGRAFF. CDR3 sequence (DNA): TGTGCCAGTACCACCCTAGGGACAGGGGACTCCGGACGAGCTTTCTTT.

The V gene is TRBV21-1, the J gene TRBJ2-7; TRBD1, the table's D call, lacks a check against the DNA. TRBV21-1 is a listed pseudogene. The CDR3 sequence is 14 residues long. DNA of the CDR3: TGTGCCAGCAGCAGGCAACCTGACACCTACGAGCAGTACGTC. Amino acid sequence: CASSRQPDTYEQYV.

The chain has TRBV2 and TRBJ2-2, with a weak D call TRBD1 (6 bases). Germline CDR1 reads SNHLY; CDR2 reads FYNNEI. This CDR3 has 14 residues. Trimming removed 7 bases at V and 2 bases at J, with 11 bases between. Here the CDR3 reads CASIWDINTGELFF. CDR3 bases: TGTGCCAGCATATGGGACATAAACACCGGGGAGCTGTTTTTT.

V usage is TRBV10-3 and J usage is TRBJ1-1; a weak D match, TRBD1 (6 bases). The germline V and J ends were trimmed by 10 bases and 1 base, with 13 bases remaining between them. This CDR3 is built from 13 residues. The germline V gene has CDR1 ENHRY and CDR2 SYGVKD. The CDR3 here is CASHRAPNTEAFF. CDR3 DNA sequence: TGTGCCAGCCACAGGGCCCCGAACACTGAAGCTTTCTTT.

This clone was seen a few times. V gene TRBV29-1 combines with J gene TRBJ2-7; tentative D call: TRBD2 (7 bases). CDR1 SQVTM and CDR2 ANQGSEA come from the germline V gene. The CDR3 runs 15 residues. The V and J ends lost 1 base and 6 bases respectively, with 19 bases between them. The CDR3 DNA is TGCAGCGTTGAAGTAGGGGGGGGCCGTCGCAGCGAGCAGTACTTC. It is translated as CSVEVGGGRRSEQYF.

The chain links TRBV7-3 to TRBJ2-5; D possibly corresponds to TRBD2 (5 bases). V lost 2 bases, J lost 5 bases, and 12 bases lay in between. In germline, CDR1 is SGHTA, CDR2 FQGTGA. The CDR3 consists of 14 residues. DNA of the CDR3: TGTGCCAGCAGCTTAGACTCGGGAATGGAGACCCAGTACTTC. Translation gives CASSLDSGMETQYF.

The V gene is TRBV7-9, the J gene TRBJ1-5, with no clear D. The V gene lost 3 bases and the J gene lost 2 bases, with 2 bases spanning the gap. Germline CDR1 SEHNR, CDR2 FQNEAQ (reference sequence). CDR3 size: 12 residues. CDR3 nucleotides: TGTGCCAGCAGCTTCGGCAATCAGCCCCAGCATTTT. Translation: CASSFGNQPQHF.